Listed below are T cell receptor beta chains from one sample, sequenced in a study of OX40 agonist ivuxolimab in advanced cancers. This table comes from immunoSEQ multiplex PCR, and its TCRdb copy is limited to in-frame clones, with some not included. This sample has 60,000 to 75,000 clones, with around 82% found just once. Sequencing was performed on CD4+ or CD8+ T cells sorted from blood, taken in a trial of the OX40 agonist ivuxolimab. These receptors came from an adult with an advanced solid tumor such as melanoma, head and neck, liver or kidney cancer. CDR3s include the opening cysteine and the closing phenylalanine or tryptophan. The D gene is left open where the match is weak. Only part of the rows carry a size: once, few, many, or a class if the clone is expanded.

v_gene: TRBV4-1
d_gene: TRBD1
abundance: -
j_gene: TRBJ1-3
CDR3nt: TGCGCCAGCAGCCAAGCGGACAGGGGGCTTTCAAACACCATATATTTT
CDR3aa: CASSQADRGLSNTIYF

v_gene: TRBV10-2
d_gene: -
abundance: -
j_gene: TRBJ1-1
CDR3nt: TGCGCCAGCAGTTACGACCGGGGGATTACTGAAGCTTTCTTT
CDR3aa: CASSYDRGITEAFF

v_gene: TRBV28
d_gene: -
abundance: -
j_gene: TRBJ2-1
CDR3nt: TGTGCCAGCAGTTTAACCCCTTCACGGCCAGGCGATGAGCAGTTCTTC
CDR3aa: CASSLTPSRPGDEQFF

v_gene: TRBV11-2
d_gene: -
abundance: -
j_gene: TRBJ2-2
CDR3nt: TGTGCCAGCAGCTTAGTTTGGCAGGGGAACGGGGAGCTGTTTTTT
CDR3aa: CASSLVWQGNGELFF

v_gene: TRBV10-3
d_gene: -
abundance: -
j_gene: TRBJ1-2
CDR3nt: TGTGCCTATTGGCAGGGGCACTATGGCTACACCTTC
CDR3aa: CAYWQGHYGYTF

v_gene: TRBV6-1
d_gene: -
abundance: -
j_gene: TRBJ2-5
CDR3nt: TGTGCCAGCAAGAGAACAGACCAAGAGACCCAGTACTTC
CDR3aa: CASKRTDQETQYF

v_gene: TRBV12-5
d_gene: TRBD2
abundance: -
j_gene: TRBJ2-3
CDR3nt: TGTGCTAGTGGTTTGGGAGACTGGGGGGGTCCAGATACGCAGTATTTT
CDR3aa: CASGLGDWGGPDTQYF

v_gene: TRBV12-5
d_gene: -
abundance: -
j_gene: TRBJ1-1
CDR3nt: TGTGCTAGTGGTCCTCCCACGTGGGTAGGTACTGAAGCTTTCTTT
CDR3aa: CASGPPTWVGTEAFF

v_gene: TRBV7-9
d_gene: TRBD1
abundance: -
j_gene: TRBJ2-7
CDR3nt: TGTGCCAGCAGCCCGACAGGGCTCGAGCAGTACTTC
CDR3aa: CASSPTGLEQYF

v_gene: TRBV30
d_gene: -
abundance: -
j_gene: TRBJ1-3
CDR3nt: TGTGCCTGGACCCGAGGAGGCTCTGGAAACACCATATATTTT
CDR3aa: CAWTRGGSGNTIYF

v_gene: TRBV7-2
d_gene: -
abundance: -
j_gene: TRBJ2-6
CDR3nt: TGTGCCAGCAGGGCAGGGGCTGGGGCCAACGTCCTGACTTTC
CDR3aa: CASRAGAGANVLTF

v_gene: TRBV7-9
d_gene: TRBD1
abundance: -
j_gene: TRBJ1-4
CDR3nt: TGTGCCAGCAGCTTGGACAGGGCTAATGAAAAACTGTTTTTT
CDR3aa: CASSLDRANEKLFF

v_gene: TRBV30
d_gene: -
abundance: -
j_gene: TRBJ1-5
CDR3nt: TGTGCCTGGAGTACCCAGCAGGATCAGCCCCAGCATTTT
CDR3aa: CAWSTQQDQPQHF

v_gene: TRBV5-5
d_gene: -
abundance: -
j_gene: TRBJ2-7
CDR3nt: TGTGCCAGCGGAACCCTTCGGGAGCAGTACTTC
CDR3aa: CASGTLREQYF

v_gene: TRBV6-5
d_gene: -
abundance: -
j_gene: TRBJ2-7
CDR3nt: TGTGCCAGCAAAGTAGGGGGGCCCTACGAGCAGTACTTC
CDR3aa: CASKVGGPYEQYF

v_gene: TRBV5-1
d_gene: TRBD2
abundance: -
j_gene: TRBJ2-1
CDR3nt: TGCGCCAGCAGCTTCACTAGCGGGGGGGCAAATGAGCAGTTCTTC
CDR3aa: CASSFTSGGANEQFF

v_gene: TRBV6-5
d_gene: -
abundance: -
j_gene: TRBJ2-7
CDR3nt: TGTGCCAGCAGCAGGGACGTTTCCTACGAGCAGTACTTC
CDR3aa: CASSRDVSYEQYF

v_gene: TRBV5-6
d_gene: -
abundance: -
j_gene: TRBJ1-2
CDR3nt: TGTGCCAGCAGCTTGGAGGGCCGCGCCCCTAACTATGGCTACACCTTC
CDR3aa: CASSLEGRAPNYGYTF

v_gene: TRBV9
d_gene: -
abundance: -
j_gene: TRBJ2-3
CDR3nt: TGTGCCAGCAGCGTGACGGGGCGCACAGATACGCAGTATTTT
CDR3aa: CASSVTGRTDTQYF

v_gene: TRBV25-1
d_gene: -
abundance: once
j_gene: TRBJ2-7
CDR3nt: TGTGCCAGCAGTGGAGGGGGCTACGAGCAGTACTTC
CDR3aa: CASSGGGYEQYF

v_gene: TRBV19
d_gene: TRBD1
abundance: -
j_gene: TRBJ1-1
CDR3nt: TGTGCCAGTAGTATGCCGGGACAGGGGATCACTGAAGCTTTCTTT
CDR3aa: CASSMPGQGITEAFF

v_gene: TRBV6-5
d_gene: TRBD2
abundance: -
j_gene: TRBJ2-3
CDR3nt: TGTGCCAGCAGTTACTCTAGCGGGGGTTCCGCATTTACGCAGTATTTT
CDR3aa: CASSYSSGGSAFTQYF

v_gene: TRBV18
d_gene: TRBD1
abundance: -
j_gene: TRBJ1-1
CDR3nt: TGTGCCAGCTCACAATCCGGGACAGGGGGGAACACTGAAGCTTTCTTT
CDR3aa: CASSQSGTGGNTEAFF

v_gene: TRBV5-1
d_gene: TRBD2
abundance: -
j_gene: TRBJ2-3
CDR3nt: TGCGCCAGCGGGACTAGCGGGGATACGCAGTATTTT
CDR3aa: CASGTSGDTQYF

v_gene: TRBV5-5
d_gene: -
abundance: few
j_gene: TRBJ2-3
CDR3nt: TGTGCCAGCAGCTTGGACACAGATACGCAGTATTTT
CDR3aa: CASSLDTDTQYF

v_gene: TRBV7-2
d_gene: TRBD2
abundance: -
j_gene: TRBJ2-1
CDR3nt: TGTGCCAGCAGCTTCAGCGGGGGACCCTCCTACAATGAGCAGTTCTTC
CDR3aa: CASSFSGGPSYNEQFF

v_gene: TRBV19
d_gene: -
abundance: -
j_gene: TRBJ1-1
CDR3nt: TGTGCCAGTAGTGTCGCCGGGACGAGGAACACTGAAGCTTTCTTT
CDR3aa: CASSVAGTRNTEAFF

v_gene: TRBV6-6
d_gene: -
abundance: -
j_gene: TRBJ1-3
CDR3nt: TGTGCCAGCAGTTACTCTCAGGGCCACTCTGGAAACACCATATATTTT
CDR3aa: CASSYSQGHSGNTIYF

v_gene: TRBV28
d_gene: -
abundance: few
j_gene: TRBJ1-2
CDR3nt: TGTGCCAGCAGGGACAGTTCAAGCTACACCTTC
CDR3aa: CASRDSSSYTF

v_gene: TRBV5-1
d_gene: -
abundance: -
j_gene: TRBJ1-4
CDR3nt: TGCGCCAGCAGCCCTCGACAGACTCTTGCAACTAATGAAAAACTGTTTTTT
CDR3aa: CASSPRQTLATNEKLFF

v_gene: TRBV6-1
d_gene: TRBD1
abundance: -
j_gene: TRBJ2-5
CDR3nt: TGTGCCAGCAGTGAACATGGGGGACAGGGAAAGACCCAGTACTTC
CDR3aa: CASSEHGGQGKTQYF

v_gene: TRBV6-1
d_gene: -
abundance: -
j_gene: TRBJ1-1
CDR3nt: TGTGCCAGCAGAGTGAACACTGAAGCTTTCTTT
CDR3aa: CASRVNTEAFF

v_gene: TRBV30
d_gene: TRBD1
abundance: -
j_gene: TRBJ1-2
CDR3nt: TGTGCCTGGAGTTGGACAGGGAATGGCTACACCTTC
CDR3aa: CAWSWTGNGYTF

v_gene: TRBV29-1
d_gene: TRBD1
abundance: -
j_gene: TRBJ1-5
CDR3nt: TGCAGCGTTGGTGGACAGGGCAATCAGCCCCAGCATTTT
CDR3aa: CSVGGQGNQPQHF

v_gene: TRBV19
d_gene: -
abundance: -
j_gene: TRBJ1-4
CDR3nt: TGTGCCAGTAGTAGCCGGGAGCCCGAAGGGAGTGAAAAACTGTTTTTT
CDR3aa: CASSSREPEGSEKLFF

v_gene: TRBV12-5
d_gene: -
abundance: -
j_gene: TRBJ1-2
CDR3nt: TGTGCTAGTGGTTTGTTACAGAACTATGGCTACACCTTC
CDR3aa: CASGLLQNYGYTF

v_gene: TRBV27
d_gene: TRBD2
abundance: -
j_gene: TRBJ2-1
CDR3nt: TGTGCCAGCAGTTTCGCTAGCGGGATCATTCGACAGTTCTTC
CDR3aa: CASSFASGIIRQFF

v_gene: TRBV5-1
d_gene: -
abundance: -
j_gene: TRBJ1-1
CDR3nt: TGCGCCAGCAGCTTGGCCGTTCAGGGGTCGTTGAACACTGAAGCTTTCTTT
CDR3aa: CASSLAVQGSLNTEAFF

v_gene: TRBV7-8
d_gene: TRBD1
abundance: -
j_gene: TRBJ2-7
CDR3nt: TGTGCCAGCGCGCGGACAGGGAGGAACGAGCAGTACTTC
CDR3aa: CASARTGRNEQYF

v_gene: TRBV5-8
d_gene: -
abundance: -
j_gene: TRBJ1-3
CDR3nt: TGTGCCAGCAGCTTGAGTGGAAACACCATATATTTT
CDR3aa: CASSLSGNTIYF

v_gene: TRBV6-1
d_gene: TRBD1
abundance: -
j_gene: TRBJ2-6
CDR3nt: TGTGCCAGCAGTGATAGACAGGGGGTCGGGGCCAACGTCCTGACTTTC
CDR3aa: CASSDRQGVGANVLTF

v_gene: TRBV4-3
d_gene: TRBD2
abundance: -
j_gene: TRBJ2-5
CDR3nt: TGCGCCAGCAGCCACTATAGCGGGGGGGGAGCGGAGACCCAGTACTTC
CDR3aa: CASSHYSGGGAETQYF

v_gene: TRBV27
d_gene: -
abundance: -
j_gene: TRBJ1-4
CDR3nt: TGTGCCAGCAGTTTACTCTTCGACGTTGGTGGAAAACTGTTTTTT
CDR3aa: CASSLLFDVGGKLFF

v_gene: TRBV10-1
d_gene: -
abundance: -
j_gene: TRBJ2-2
CDR3nt: TGCGCCAGCAGTGTAGGGGCCGACACCGGGGAGCTGTTTTTT
CDR3aa: CASSVGADTGELFF

v_gene: TRBV30
d_gene: -
abundance: -
j_gene: TRBJ2-3
CDR3nt: TGTGCCTGCCAAGGGACAGATACGCAGTATTTT
CDR3aa: CACQGTDTQYF

v_gene: TRBV7-9
d_gene: TRBD1
abundance: -
j_gene: TRBJ1-2
CDR3nt: TGTGCCAGCAGCTTAGGCGGACAGGGGGGAATAAAAGGCTACACCTTC
CDR3aa: CASSLGGQGGIKGYTF

v_gene: TRBV4-2
d_gene: TRBD2
abundance: -
j_gene: TRBJ2-3
CDR3nt: TGTGCCAGCAGCCAAGCCCTAGCGGGGTCCCGGGGAGATACGCAGTATTTT
CDR3aa: CASSQALAGSRGDTQYF

v_gene: TRBV28
d_gene: -
abundance: -
j_gene: TRBJ2-2
CDR3nt: TGTGCCAGCAGTTCCGTTTGGGCGCTTAGGAACACCGGGGAGCTGTTTTTT
CDR3aa: CASSSVWALRNTGELFF

v_gene: TRBV10-3
d_gene: TRBD2
abundance: -
j_gene: TRBJ2-1
CDR3nt: TGTGCCATCAGTGACGGACTAGCGGGGGGGAGGGATGAGCAGTTCTTC
CDR3aa: CAISDGLAGGRDEQFF

v_gene: TRBV7-2
d_gene: TRBD1
abundance: -
j_gene: TRBJ1-5
CDR3nt: TGTGCCAGCAGCTACCAGACAGGGCTAGGACAGCCCCAGCATTTT
CDR3aa: CASSYQTGLGQPQHF